The present T cell receptor (beta chain) was sequenced within a study of blood T cell repertoires in COVID-19. Whole-study context: From the United States, Italy and Spain came samples of acute and convalescent COVID-19. In each case, the material was cDNA or gDNA derived from T cells, B-cell-depleted T cells, or PBMCs.

This table comes from immunoSEQ multiplex PCR, and its TCRdb copy is limited to in-frame clones, with some not included. The table records around 150,000 clones, 65% to 90% of them present only once. V gave up 8 bases and J gave up 5 bases, with 13 bases separating them. This CDR3 has 13 residues. Per germline, CDR1 SNHLY and CDR2 FYNNEI. Material: peripheral blood. This chain uses TRBV2 with TRBJ2-1; tentatively, D is TRBD2 (6 bases). The clonotype was recovered from a woman aged 55-69 years with active or convalescent COVID-19. In DNA, the CDR3 is TGTGCCAGCTCCCTTTGGGGGGACAATGAGCAGTTCTTC. Its translation: CASSLWGDNEQFF. The whole variable domain, remainder taken from reference TRBV2 and TRBJ2-1, is EPEVTQTPSHQVTQMGQEVILRCVPISNHLYFYWYRQILGQKVEFLVSFYNNEISEKSEIFDDQFSVERPDGSNFTLKIRSTKLEDSAMYFCASSLWGDNEQFFGPGTRLTVL.